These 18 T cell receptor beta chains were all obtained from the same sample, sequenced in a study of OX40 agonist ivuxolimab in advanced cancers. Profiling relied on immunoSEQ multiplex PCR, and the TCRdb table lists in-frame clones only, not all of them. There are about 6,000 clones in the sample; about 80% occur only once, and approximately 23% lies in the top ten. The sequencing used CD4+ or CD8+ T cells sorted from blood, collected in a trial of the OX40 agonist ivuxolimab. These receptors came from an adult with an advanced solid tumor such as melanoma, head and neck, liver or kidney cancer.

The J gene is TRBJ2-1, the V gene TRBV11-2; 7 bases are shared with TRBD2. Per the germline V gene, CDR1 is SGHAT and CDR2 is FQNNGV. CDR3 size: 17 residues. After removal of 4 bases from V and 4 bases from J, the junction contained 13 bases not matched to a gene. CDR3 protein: CASSSNRREEGYNEQFF. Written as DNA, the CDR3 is TGTGCCAGCAGCTCTAATCGCCGGGAGGAGGGTTACAATGAGCAGTTCTTC.

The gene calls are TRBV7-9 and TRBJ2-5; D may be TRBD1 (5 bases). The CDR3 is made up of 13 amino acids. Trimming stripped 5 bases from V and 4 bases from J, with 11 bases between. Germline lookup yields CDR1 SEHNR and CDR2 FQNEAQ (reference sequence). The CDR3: CASSQDSLETQYF. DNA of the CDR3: TGTGCCAGCAGCCAAGACAGTTTAGAGACCCAGTACTTC. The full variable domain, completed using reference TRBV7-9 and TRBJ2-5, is DTGVSQNPRHKITKRGQNVTFRCDPISEHNRLYWYRQTLGQGPEFLTYFQNEAQLEKSRLLSDRFSAERPKGSFSTLEIQRTEQGDSAMYLCASSQDSLETQYFGPGTRLLVL.

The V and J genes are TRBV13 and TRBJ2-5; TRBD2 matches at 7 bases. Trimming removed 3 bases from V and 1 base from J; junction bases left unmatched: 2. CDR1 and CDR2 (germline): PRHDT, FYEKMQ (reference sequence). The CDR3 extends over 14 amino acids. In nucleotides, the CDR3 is TGTGCCAGCAGCTTTGGGGGGGGCCAAGAGACCCAGTACTTC. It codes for CASSFGGGQETQYF. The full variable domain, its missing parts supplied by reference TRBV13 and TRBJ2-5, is AAGVIQSPRHLIKEKRETATLKCYPIPRHDTVYWYQQGPGQDPQFLISFYEKMQSDKGSIPDRFSAQQFSDYHSELNMSSLELGDSALYFCASSFGGGQETQYFGPGTRLLVL.

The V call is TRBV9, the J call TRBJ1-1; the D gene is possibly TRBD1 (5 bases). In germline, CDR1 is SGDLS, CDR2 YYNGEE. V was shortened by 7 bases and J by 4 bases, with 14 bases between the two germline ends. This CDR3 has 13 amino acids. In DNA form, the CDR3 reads TGTGCCAGCGACGGGGGAGGAGGCACTGAAGCTTTCTTT. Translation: CASDGGGGTEAFF.

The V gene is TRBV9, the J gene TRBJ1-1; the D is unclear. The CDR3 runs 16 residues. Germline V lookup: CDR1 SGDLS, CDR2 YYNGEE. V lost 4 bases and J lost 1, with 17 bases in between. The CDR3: CASSLGGAAGNTEAFF. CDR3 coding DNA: TGTGCCAGCAGCCTAGGAGGCGCCGCAGGGAACACTGAAGCTTTCTTT.

DNA for the CDR3: TGCGCCAGCAGACGCAAAGGCGGACAGGGGGGGACTGAAGCTTTCTTT. Translated, it gives CASRRKGGQGGTEAFF. The chain recombines TRBV23-1 with TRBJ1-1; the match to TRBD1 covers 10 bases. TRBV23-1 is an ORF; its function is uncertain. The CDR3 is made up of 16 amino acids. V dropped 6 bases and J dropped 5; count of bases not matched to a gene: 12.

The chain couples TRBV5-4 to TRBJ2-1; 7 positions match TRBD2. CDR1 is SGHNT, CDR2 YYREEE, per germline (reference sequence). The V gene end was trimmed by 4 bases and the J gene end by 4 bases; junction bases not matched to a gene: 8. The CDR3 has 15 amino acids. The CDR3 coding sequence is TGTGCCAGCAGCCCGGAGGTGGGAGGGTACAATGAGCAGTTCTTC. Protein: CASSPEVGGYNEQFF.

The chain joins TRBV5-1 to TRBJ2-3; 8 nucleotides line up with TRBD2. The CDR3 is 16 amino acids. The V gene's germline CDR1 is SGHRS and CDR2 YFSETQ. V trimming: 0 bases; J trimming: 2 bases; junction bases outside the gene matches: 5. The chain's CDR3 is CASSLVRGGPTDTQYF. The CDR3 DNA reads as TGCGCCAGCAGCTTGGTTCGCGGGGGGCCCACAGATACGCAGTATTTT. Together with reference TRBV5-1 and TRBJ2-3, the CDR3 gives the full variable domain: KAGVTQTPRYLIKTRGQQVTLSCSPISGHRSVSWYQQTPGQGLQFLFEYFSETQRNKGNFPGRFSGRQFSNSRSEMNVSTLELGDSALYLCASSLVRGGPTDTQYFGPGTRLTVL.

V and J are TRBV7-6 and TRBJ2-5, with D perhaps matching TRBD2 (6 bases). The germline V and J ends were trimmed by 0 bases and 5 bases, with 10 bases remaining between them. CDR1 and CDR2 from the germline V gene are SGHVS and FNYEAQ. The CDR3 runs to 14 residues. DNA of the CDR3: TGTGCCAGCAGCTTAGCGGTAGGAGGGGAGACCCAGTACTTC. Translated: CASSLAVGGETQYF.

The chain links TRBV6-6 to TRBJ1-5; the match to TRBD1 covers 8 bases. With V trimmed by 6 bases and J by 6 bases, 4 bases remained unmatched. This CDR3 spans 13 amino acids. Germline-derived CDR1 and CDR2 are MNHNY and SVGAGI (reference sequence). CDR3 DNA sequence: TGTGCCAGCAGCACAGGGGGAGGTCAGCCCCAGCATTTT. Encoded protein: CASSTGGGQPQHF.

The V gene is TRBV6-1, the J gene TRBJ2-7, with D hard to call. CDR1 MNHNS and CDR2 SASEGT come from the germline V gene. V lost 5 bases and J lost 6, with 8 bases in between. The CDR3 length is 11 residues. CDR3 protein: CASSYGGEQYF. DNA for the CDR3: TGTGCCAGCAGTTATGGCGGCGAGCAGTACTTC.

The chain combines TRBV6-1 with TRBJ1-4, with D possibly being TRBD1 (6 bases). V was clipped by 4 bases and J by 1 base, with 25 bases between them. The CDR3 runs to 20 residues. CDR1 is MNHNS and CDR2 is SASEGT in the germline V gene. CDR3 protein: CASSALWRTESFITNEKLFF. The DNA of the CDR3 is TGTGCCAGCAGTGCTTTGTGGAGGACAGAATCCTTTATAACTAATGAAAAACTGTTTTTT.

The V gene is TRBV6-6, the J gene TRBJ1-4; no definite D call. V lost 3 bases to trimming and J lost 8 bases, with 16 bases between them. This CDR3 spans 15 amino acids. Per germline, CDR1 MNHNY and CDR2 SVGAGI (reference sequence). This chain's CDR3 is CASSYEGNPREKLFF. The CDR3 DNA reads TGTGCCAGCAGTTATGAGGGAAACCCCCGCGAAAAACTGTTTTTT.

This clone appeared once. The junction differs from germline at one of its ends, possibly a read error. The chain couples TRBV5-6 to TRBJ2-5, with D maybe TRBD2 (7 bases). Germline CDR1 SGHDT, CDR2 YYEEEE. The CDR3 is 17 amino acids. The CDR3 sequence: CASSLAFGGGHQETQYF. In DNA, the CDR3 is TGTGCCAGCAGCTTGGCGTTTGGGGGGGGCCACCAGGAGACCCAGTACTTC.

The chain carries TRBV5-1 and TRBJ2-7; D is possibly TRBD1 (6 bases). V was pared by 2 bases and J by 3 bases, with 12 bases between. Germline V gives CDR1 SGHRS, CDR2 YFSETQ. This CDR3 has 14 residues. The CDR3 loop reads CASSLKQGFYEQYF. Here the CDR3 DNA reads TGCGCCAGCAGCTTAAAACAGGGTTTCTACGAGCAGTACTTC.

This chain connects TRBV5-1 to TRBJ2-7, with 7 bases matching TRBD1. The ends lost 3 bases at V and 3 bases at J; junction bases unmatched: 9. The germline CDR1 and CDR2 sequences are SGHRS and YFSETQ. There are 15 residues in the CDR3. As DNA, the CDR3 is TGCGCCAGCAGCTCCAACAGGGGAAATATCTACGAGCAGTACTTC. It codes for CASSSNRGNIYEQYF.

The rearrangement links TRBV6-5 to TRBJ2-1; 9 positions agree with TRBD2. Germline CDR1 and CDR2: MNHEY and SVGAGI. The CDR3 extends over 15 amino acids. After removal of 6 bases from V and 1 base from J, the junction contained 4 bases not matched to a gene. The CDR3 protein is CASSQSGGSYNEQFF. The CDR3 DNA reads TGTGCCAGCAGCCAGAGCGGGGGGTCCTACAATGAGCAGTTCTTC.

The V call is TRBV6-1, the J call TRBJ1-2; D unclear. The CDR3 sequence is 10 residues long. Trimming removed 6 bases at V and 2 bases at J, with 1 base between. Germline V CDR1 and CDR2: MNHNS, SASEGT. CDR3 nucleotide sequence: TGTGCCAGCAGCAACTATGGCTACACCTTC. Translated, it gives CASSNYGYTF.